Sequencing of this TCR beta chain was carried out in a study of brain T cells in children with intractable seizures. Study findings and constraints: Patients' HCMV serostatus was unknown; virus specificity rests on CDR3 similarity alone. Clones missing pre-surgery may reflect undersampling of that blood sample.

Described time point: blood from clinic visit 5 months post-surgery; TSC patient then seizure free. The CDR3 covers 13 residues. Germline-derived CDR1 and CDR2 are SGHRS and YFSETQ. The junction had 1 base not matched to a gene; V was cut back by 5 bases and J by 4 bases. As to this clone: The antigen is not known.

Measured with immunoSEQ multiplex PCR; TCRdb has only the in-frame clones, and not every one. The data hold hundreds of thousands of clones, with about 93% observed a single time. The source of this sequence is a boy in the first two years of life with tuberous sclerosis and intractable seizures. The starting material was peripheral blood, obtained 4 to 6 months after surgery. The J gene is TRBJ1-1, the V gene TRBV5-1; TRBD1 matches 11 bases. CDR3 DNA: TGCGCCAGCAGGGGGACAGGGGGCACTGAAGCTTTCTTT. Translation gives CASRGTGGTEAFF.